These T cell receptor beta chains were read from a single sample in a study of blood T cell repertoires in COVID-19. Assay: immunoSEQ multiplex PCR; the TCRdb copy retains only in-frame clones and omits some. The repertoire has some 80,000 clones, roughly 90% of them found once; the top ten carry about 3%. Sequencing was done on a sample of peripheral blood. Source of these receptors: a woman in her forties or fifties with active or convalescent COVID-19. The CDR3 runs from the conserved cysteine through the conserved F or W. Each record gives: CDR3 DNA, CDR3 protein, D gene, V gene, J gene, clone size. D genes are given only for firm matches. Size tells how often a clone was seen (once, few, many) or the class of an expanded clone, and some rows leave it out.

cdr3_nt: TGTGCCAGCAGCCCGAGGAGCGGGGGGGATCGGGATACGCAGTATTTT; cdr3_aa: CASSPRSGGDRDTQYF; d_call: TRBD2; v_call: TRBV7-2; j_call: TRBJ2-3; clone_size: NA
cdr3_nt: TGTGCCAGCACAATCGAGGGCTATGGCTACACCTTC; cdr3_aa: CASTIEGYGYTF; d_call: NA; v_call: TRBV9; j_call: TRBJ1-2; clone_size: NA
cdr3_nt: TGCGCCAGCAGCCAAGGCGGTAGGAACACTGAAGCTTTCTTT; cdr3_aa: CASSQGGRNTEAFF; d_call: NA; v_call: TRBV4-3; j_call: TRBJ1-1; clone_size: NA
cdr3_nt: TGTGCCAGCAGCTTGAGGGGTAGTAACTATGGCTACACCTTC; cdr3_aa: CASSLRGSNYGYTF; d_call: NA; v_call: TRBV5-4; j_call: TRBJ1-2; clone_size: NA
cdr3_nt: TGTGCCAGCAGTTCGGGACAGTCGAACACTGAAGCTTTCTTT; cdr3_aa: CASSSGQSNTEAFF; d_call: TRBD1; v_call: TRBV27; j_call: TRBJ1-1; clone_size: NA
cdr3_nt: TGTGCCAGCAGCTTAGTCGAAGAGGGGGCGTCCGAGCAGTACTTC; cdr3_aa: CASSLVEEGASEQYF; d_call: TRBD1; v_call: TRBV7-2; j_call: TRBJ2-7; clone_size: NA
cdr3_nt: TGTGCCAGCAGCTTAATGTCAGCGACAACTAATGAAAAACTGTTTTTT; cdr3_aa: CASSLMSATTNEKLFF; d_call: NA; v_call: TRBV7-8; j_call: TRBJ1-4; clone_size: NA
cdr3_nt: TGTGCCAGCAGCCGGGACAGGGGGACCGGGGAGCTGTTTTTT; cdr3_aa: CASSRDRGTGELFF; d_call: TRBD1; v_call: TRBV7-3; j_call: TRBJ2-2; clone_size: once
cdr3_nt: TGTGCCAGCAGCGACCGAGGGGGGGAAGGTCAGCCCCAGCATTTT; cdr3_aa: CASSDRGGEGQPQHF; d_call: NA; v_call: TRBV9; j_call: TRBJ1-5; clone_size: NA
cdr3_nt: TGTGCCAGCTCACCCGGGAGGTTCACTGAAGCTTTCTTT; cdr3_aa: CASSPGRFTEAFF; d_call: NA; v_call: TRBV18; j_call: TRBJ1-1; clone_size: NA
cdr3_nt: TGTGCCAGCAGCGGAATGTCGGAAGAGACCCAGTACTTC; cdr3_aa: CASSGMSEETQYF; d_call: NA; v_call: TRBV9; j_call: TRBJ2-5; clone_size: NA
cdr3_nt: TGTGCCAGCAGCGGCAGACAGGGACAGAACACTGAAGCTTTCTTT; cdr3_aa: CASSGRQGQNTEAFF; d_call: TRBD1; v_call: TRBV9; j_call: TRBJ1-1; clone_size: NA
cdr3_nt: TGTGCCAGCAGCCGGGGATCCTACAATGAGCAGTTCTTC; cdr3_aa: CASSRGSYNEQFF; d_call: NA; v_call: TRBV7-3; j_call: TRBJ2-1; clone_size: NA
cdr3_nt: TGTGCCAGCAGCCAAGTGGGGCCTGGAGGGGCGGGGGACTATGGCTACACCTTC; cdr3_aa: CASSQVGPGGAGDYGYTF; d_call: NA; v_call: TRBV4-2; j_call: TRBJ1-2; clone_size: NA
cdr3_nt: TGCGCCAGCAGCTTGGGGCAGGGGGCCGGAACTGAAGCTTTCTTT; cdr3_aa: CASSLGQGAGTEAFF; d_call: TRBD1; v_call: TRBV5-1; j_call: TRBJ1-1; clone_size: NA
cdr3_nt: TGTGCCTGGAGTGTCGGGTTGGAGACCCAGTACTTC; cdr3_aa: CAWSVGLETQYF; d_call: NA; v_call: TRBV30; j_call: TRBJ2-5; clone_size: NA
cdr3_nt: TGCGCCAGCAGCAGCCAAGGACTAGCGGGAAACAATGAGCAGTTCTTC; cdr3_aa: CASSSQGLAGNNEQFF; d_call: TRBD2; v_call: TRBV5-1; j_call: TRBJ2-1; clone_size: NA
cdr3_nt: TGTGCCAGCAGTCAAGAGGGCAGAGCCTACAATGAGCAGTTCTTC; cdr3_aa: CASSQEGRAYNEQFF; d_call: NA; v_call: TRBV13; j_call: TRBJ2-1; clone_size: NA
cdr3_nt: TGTGCCACCAGTGACACAGGTCAAGAGACCCAGTACTTC; cdr3_aa: CATSDTGQETQYF; d_call: NA; v_call: TRBV24-1; j_call: TRBJ2-5; clone_size: NA
cdr3_nt: TGTGCCAGTAGTATAGGGTCAGGGGGAGGCACTGAAGCTTTCTTT; cdr3_aa: CASSIGSGGGTEAFF; d_call: TRBD1; v_call: TRBV19; j_call: TRBJ1-1; clone_size: NA
cdr3_nt: TGTGCCAGCAGCGTGGGAGGGCCGCTGGGCCCTGAAGCTTTCTTT; cdr3_aa: CASSVGGPLGPEAFF; d_call: NA; v_call: TRBV9; j_call: TRBJ1-1; clone_size: NA
cdr3_nt: TGTGCCAGCACCGAGGGGGGGGCCGGCGGCTACACCTTC; cdr3_aa: CASTEGGAGGYTF; d_call: NA; v_call: TRBV12-3/TRBV12-4; j_call: TRBJ1-2; clone_size: NA
cdr3_nt: TGCGCCAGCAGCCAGGCCGGGACAGAAGAGACCCAGTACTTC; cdr3_aa: CASSQAGTEETQYF; d_call: TRBD1; v_call: TRBV4-1; j_call: TRBJ2-5; clone_size: NA
cdr3_nt: TGCGCCAGCAGCCAAGATTTCGAGCGGGGGGTCGCGAACACCGGGGAGCTGTTTTTT; cdr3_aa: CASSQDFERGVANTGELFF; d_call: TRBD2; v_call: TRBV4-3; j_call: TRBJ2-2; clone_size: NA
cdr3_nt: TGTGCCAGGAGACGTGGACAGGGCCTAGGTTACTATGGCTACACCTTC; cdr3_aa: CARRRGQGLGYYGYTF; d_call: TRBD1; v_call: TRBV19; j_call: TRBJ1-2; clone_size: NA
cdr3_nt: TGTGCCAGCTCCCCGCGGACAGGGGGCTCCCTGAACACTGAAGCTTTCTTT; cdr3_aa: CASSPRTGGSLNTEAFF; d_call: TRBD1; v_call: TRBV5-8; j_call: TRBJ1-1; clone_size: NA
cdr3_nt: TGCGCCAGCAGCTTGAGACAGGGGCGCGAGCAGTACTTC; cdr3_aa: CASSLRQGREQYF; d_call: TRBD1; v_call: TRBV5-1; j_call: TRBJ2-7; clone_size: NA
cdr3_nt: TGTGCCAGCAGTTACTCACCAGGGGGCTATGGCTACACCTTC; cdr3_aa: CASSYSPGGYGYTF; d_call: TRBD1; v_call: TRBV6-5; j_call: TRBJ1-2; clone_size: once
cdr3_nt: TGTGCCAGCAGTATCGCGGATTTTGATTCACCCCTCCACTTT; cdr3_aa: CASSIADFDSPLHF; d_call: NA; v_call: TRBV6-2/TRBV6-3; j_call: TRBJ1-6; clone_size: NA
cdr3_nt: TGTGCCAGCAGGCAAGGGGGCGATCAGCCCCAGCATTTT; cdr3_aa: CASRQGGDQPQHF; d_call: TRBD1; v_call: TRBV7-9; j_call: TRBJ1-5; clone_size: NA
cdr3_nt: TGTGCCAGCAGTGAGGGCTTCGGTGAAGCTTTCTTT; cdr3_aa: CASSEGFGEAFF; d_call: NA; v_call: TRBV6-1; j_call: TRBJ1-1; clone_size: NA
cdr3_nt: TGCAGTGCTAACAACCCACAGGGAGCTTTCTTT; cdr3_aa: CSANNPQGAFF; d_call: NA; v_call: TRBV20-1; j_call: TRBJ1-1; clone_size: NA
cdr3_nt: TGTGCCTGGAGTGTATACACAACCCAAGAGACCCAGTACTTC; cdr3_aa: CAWSVYTTQETQYF; d_call: NA; v_call: TRBV30; j_call: TRBJ2-5; clone_size: NA
cdr3_nt: TGTGCCAGCACCTTCGTAACCGGGACAGGGAGGAACATTCAGTACTTC; cdr3_aa: CASTFVTGTGRNIQYF; d_call: TRBD1; v_call: TRBV27; j_call: TRBJ2-4; clone_size: NA
cdr3_nt: TGTGCCAGCAGCCCCTTTCTAGTTCCGGACACCATATATTTT; cdr3_aa: CASSPFLVPDTIYF; d_call: NA; v_call: TRBV9; j_call: TRBJ1-3; clone_size: NA
cdr3_nt: TGTGCCTGGATTACAGGGGCGGTCTCCTACAATGAGCAGTTCTTC; cdr3_aa: CAWITGAVSYNEQFF; d_call: TRBD1; v_call: TRBV30; j_call: TRBJ2-1; clone_size: NA
cdr3_nt: TGTGCCAGCAGCTTCCCGGGGACAGGACTTGGCGGGGACACTGAAGCTTTCTTT; cdr3_aa: CASSFPGTGLGGDTEAFF; d_call: TRBD1; v_call: TRBV5-6; j_call: TRBJ1-1; clone_size: NA